The rows below give T cell receptor beta chains drawn from one sample of a study of cytomegalovirus exposure and HLA in healthy donors. TCRdb's table, derived via immunoSEQ multiplex PCR, lists solely in-frame clones and lacks some. The sample carries 65,000 to 75,000 clones, 55% to 75% recorded once. Input material: PBMCs. Receptors originate from a man aged 40-55 years in good health and CMV-seropositive. Both conserved end residues are part of each CDR3. Fields, in order: V gene, D gene, CDR3 length, clone size, J gene, CDR3 DNA, CDR3 protein. A D gene is named only where the DNA matches it firmly. Clone size is stated in some rows and not others, as once, few, many or a class when expanded.

>TRBV4-1|TRBD2|16|NA|TRBJ2-3
TGCGCCAGCAGCCAAGCGTCCGGCGGGAGAGGAGATACGCAGTATTTT
CASSQASGGRGDTQYF
>TRBV11-2|NA|15|NA|TRBJ1-2
TGTGCCAGCAGCTTAGATCTAAGCCCTCTCTATGGCTACACCTTC
CASSLDLSPLYGYTF
>TRBV4-1|NA|13|NA|TRBJ2-1
TGCGCCAGCAGCCAAGTCCACTTCAATGAGCAGTTCTTC
CASSQVHFNEQFF
>TRBV4-2|NA|16|NA|TRBJ2-3
TGTGCCAGCAGCCAAGTGCGGGGGCCCAGCACAGATACGCAGTATTTT
CASSQVRGPSTDTQYF
>TRBV29-1|NA|13|few|TRBJ2-2
TGCAGGGTACGTCTAGACTGTACCGGGGAGCTGTTTTTT
CRVRLDCTGELFF
>TRBV4-1|TRBD2|16|NA|TRBJ2-1
TGCGCCAGCAGCCAAGGTAATAGCGGGACCTACAATGAGCAGTTCTTC
CASSQGNSGTYNEQFF
>TRBV7-2|TRBD2|15|NA|TRBJ2-2
TGTGCCAGCACCCAGTCGGCTAGCGGAACCGGGGAGCTGTTTTTT
CASTQSASGTGELFF
>TRBV4-3|NA|15|NA|TRBJ1-4
TGCGCCAGCACACCCGGGGGGACATCTAATGAAAAACTGTTTTTT
CASTPGGTSNEKLFF
>TRBV25-1|NA|12|NA|TRBJ1-4
TGTGCCAGCAGTCTAACTCATGAAAAACTGTTTTTT
CASSLTHEKLFF
>TRBV10-2|TRBD1|14|NA|TRBJ2-5
TGCGCCAGCAGCACAACAGGGGGACAAGAGACCCAGTACTTC
CASSTTGGQETQYF
>TRBV7-9|NA|14|NA|TRBJ2-7
TGTGCCAGCAGCTTGGGGGCAGGGCGGGACGAGCAGTACTTC
CASSLGAGRDEQYF
>TRBV14|TRBD2|17|few|TRBJ2-1
TGTGCCAGCAGCCCCCACGGGACTAGCGGATCCTACAATGAGCAGTTCTTC
CASSPHGTSGSYNEQFF
>TRBV27|NA|13|NA|TRBJ1-3
TGTGCCAGCAGTTCCTCCTCTGGAAACACCATATATTTT
CASSSSSGNTIYF
>TRBV18|NA|13|NA|TRBJ1-5
TGTGCCAGCTCACCAGAGGGCAATCAGCCCCAGCATTTT
CASSPEGNQPQHF
>TRBV19|NA|15|NA|TRBJ1-5
TGTGCCAGTAGTATCGGTAGCTATAGCAATCAGCCCCAGCATTTT
CASSIGSYSNQPQHF
>TRBV4-3|NA|15|NA|TRBJ2-5
TGCGCCAGCAGCCAAGATTGGGCGGCCGGGGGGACCCAGTACTTC
CASSQDWAAGGTQYF
>TRBV7-2|NA|12|few|TRBJ1-5
TGTGCCAGCAGCTTCCCAAATCAGCCCCAGCATTTT
CASSFPNQPQHF
>TRBV5-1|TRBD1|15|once|TRBJ1-1
TGCGCCAGCAGCTATCGGGACAGCATGAACACTGAAGCTTTCTTT
CASSYRDSMNTEAFF
>TRBV4-1|TRBD2|16|NA|TRBJ2-2
TGCGCCAGCAGCCAAGATCGGGAGGGAGACACCGGGGAGCTGTTTTTT
CASSQDREGDTGELFF
>TRBV5-1|TRBD2|16|few|TRBJ2-5
TGCGCCAGCAGCTTACTAGCGGGGGGGTCTCAAGAGACCCAGTACTTC
CASSLLAGGSQETQYF
>TRBV2|NA|15|NA|TRBJ1-2
TGTGCCAGCAGTGTAAATCCGGGCCAGAGGGATGGCTACACCTTC
CASSVNPGQRDGYTF
>TRBV19|NA|15|once|TRBJ1-5
TGTGCCAGTAGTGAAGACAGGACTAGCAATCAGCCCCAGCATTTT
CASSEDRTSNQPQHF
>TRBV4-1|NA|14|once|TRBJ1-1
TGCGCCAGCAGCCAAGCAGTGATGAACACTGAAGCTTTCTTT
CASSQAVMNTEAFF
>TRBV30|TRBD2|16|NA|TRBJ2-2
TGTGCCTGGACTTGGGGAGCGGGAGCGGTTACCGGGGAGCTGTTTTTT
CAWTWGAGAVTGELFF
>TRBV18|TRBD1|16|NA|TRBJ1-6
TGTGCCAGCTCACCAATACCGGGACAGGGCGTTTCACCCCTCCACTTT
CASSPIPGQGVSPLHF
>TRBV4-1|TRBD1|15|NA|TRBJ2-7
TGCGCCAGCCGACCGGGCGGACAGGGATTTTACGAGCAGTACTTC
CASRPGGQGFYEQYF
>TRBV6-5|NA|13|few|TRBJ1-4
TGTGCCAGCACCACAGGTCTCGGTGAAAAACTGTTTTTT
CASTTGLGEKLFF
>TRBV27|NA|14|NA|TRBJ1-1
TGTGCCAGCAGGCCCGAACCAGGGGCCACTGAAGCTTTCTTT
CASRPEPGATEAFF
>TRBV30|TRBD1|12|NA|TRBJ2-3
TGTGCCTGGAGTGTCAGGGGGGATACGCAGTATTTT
CAWSVRGDTQYF
>TRBV7-6|NA|14|few|TRBJ2-7
TGTGCCAGCAGCCAGAATCAGGGGTCGGGGGAGCAGTACTTC
CASSQNQGSGEQYF
>TRBV7-6|TRBD2|18|NA|TRBJ2-7
TGTGCCAGCAGCTTCCCCCCGGGACTAGCGGGAGAACCATACGAGCAGTACTTC
CASSFPPGLAGEPYEQYF
>TRBV9|NA|16|NA|TRBJ2-5
TGTGCCAGCAGCGTAGCTCCCGGGGGAGTCCAAGAGACCCAGTACTTC
CASSVAPGGVQETQYF
>TRBV10-3|NA|15|NA|TRBJ2-1
TGTGCCATCAGTGATAAGCGGGCGTCCGACAATGAGCAGTTCTTC
CAISDKRASDNEQFF